The 24 T cell receptor beta chains below were found in one sample sequenced in a study of T-cell memory formation after mild COVID-19. TCRdb passed the 5' RACE reads through MiXCR, listing each CDR3 protein once. The sample shows about 560,000 distinct CDR3 sequences, less than 25% of them seen only once. The specimen sequenced was PBMCs or a T cell subset sorted from them (not recorded which). Receptors originate from an adult woman who had mild COVID-19 (a few samples of this study predate the infection). Cell type and time point are not known.

The chain joins TRBV23-1 to TRBJ1-1, with a weak D call TRBD1 (6 bases). TRBV23-1 is an ORF, with its function uncertain. The CDR3 has 14 residues. V dropped 4 bases and J dropped 3 bases, with 12 bases sitting between them. CDR3 DNA sequence: TGCGCCAGCAGTCGCACAGGGTTCGACACTGAAGCTTTCTTT. Translated: CASSRTGFDTEAFF.

This clonotype was detected a few times. The V gene is TRBV2, the J gene TRBJ2-7, with 7 bases aligning to TRBD1. V lost 6 bases to trimming and J lost 6 bases; unmatched junction nucleotides: 5. This CDR3 spans 12 amino acids. Germline loops: CDR1 SNHLY, CDR2 FYNNEI. CDR3 in amino acids: CASSANRGEQYF. The CDR3 bases are TGTGCCAGCAGCGCCAACAGGGGCGAGCAGTACTTC.

Details on this clonotype: One junction end does not reproduce the germline sequence, and a read error may be involved. The gene calls are TRBV7-7 and TRBJ2-5; D is undetermined. The CDR3 covers 15 residues. Germline values: CDR1 SSHAT, CDR2 FNYEAQ (reference sequence). The chain's CDR3 is CASSQDYGNQETQYF. CDR3 sequence (DNA): TGTGCTAGCAGCCAGGATTATGGAAATCAAGAGACCCAGTACTTC. The full variable domain, in which reference TRBV7-7 and TRBJ2-5 provide the parts outside the CDR3, is GAGVSQSPRYKVTKRGQDVTLRCDPISSHATLYWYQQALGQGPEFLTYFNYEAQPDKSGLPSDRFSAERPEGSISTLTIQRTEQRDSAMYRCASSQDYGNQETQYFGPGTRLLVL.

The chain recombines TRBV7-9 with TRBJ2-5, with a tentative D call TRBD1 (5 bases). Germline V gives CDR1 SEHNR, CDR2 FQNEAQ (reference sequence). Trimming stripped 2 bases from V and 5 bases from J, with 21 bases between. The CDR3 is made up of 17 amino acids. The CDR3 DNA reads as TGTGCCAGCAGCTTAAGTCCCGTGACAGCCCTCCGGGAGACCCAGTACTTC. Protein sequence: CASSLSPVTALRETQYF. The whole variable domain, remainder taken from reference TRBV7-9 and TRBJ2-5, is DTGVSQNPRHKITKRGQNVTFRCDPISEHNRLYWYRQTLGQGPEFLTYFQNEAQLEKSRLLSDRFSAERPKGSFSTLEIQRTEQGDSAMYLCASSLSPVTALRETQYFGPGTRLLVL.

This clonotype has a handful of counts. V and J are TRBV20-1 and TRBJ1-2; D unresolved. This CDR3 has 13 amino acids. The germline CDR1 and CDR2 sequences are DFQATT and SNEGSKA (reference sequence). Deletions cut 1 base from V and 2 bases from J, with 8 bases between. In nucleotides, the CDR3 is TGCAGTGCTAGAGTCGGACGGAACTATGGCTACACCTTC. It codes for CSARVGRNYGYTF.

This clonotype was counted only a few times. The CDR3 reads CATSTTPGTAKETQYF. The CDR3 DNA sequence: TGTGCCACCTCGACAACCCCAGGGACCGCAAAAGAGACCCAGTACTTC. The V call is TRBV19, the J call TRBJ2-5, with D possibly being TRBD1 or TRBD2 (5 bases each). CDR3 size: 16 residues. V lost 10 bases and J lost 3, with 24 bases in between. Germline CDR1 and CDR2: LNHDA and SQIVND (reference sequence).

This clonotype was detected a few times. The chain is built from TRBV12-3 or TRBV12-4 and TRBJ2-1; TRBD2 agrees at 9 bases. The CDR3 contains 15 residues. Losses at the gene ends were 5 bases for V and 6 bases for J; bases not matched to a gene: 8. In nucleotides, the CDR3 is TGTGCCAGCAGTGGGCTTAGCGGGGGACTCAATGAGCAGTTCTTC. This gives the protein CASSGLSGGLNEQFF.

The chain joins TRBV6-2 or TRBV6-3 to TRBJ1-5, with TRBD1 identical over 8 bases. With 5 bases clipped from V and 4 bases from J, the junction kept 4 bases outside the gene matches. The CDR3 is made up of 14 amino acids. CDR1 is MNHEY, CDR2 SVGEGT, per germline. CDR3 amino acids: CASSTRTGNQPQHF. DNA of the CDR3: TGTGCCAGCAGTACCCGGACAGGGAATCAGCCCCAGCATTTT.

The CDR3 region is CSARTAGGAGELFF. CDR3 DNA sequence: TGCAGTGCTAGAACGGCAGGTGGGGCCGGGGAGCTGTTTTTT. V usage is TRBV20-1 and J usage is TRBJ2-2, with no clear D. V was pared by 2 bases and J by 6 bases, with 13 bases between. CDR1 is DFQATT, CDR2 SNEGSKA, per germline (reference sequence). This CDR3 region has 14 residues.

This clonotype has only a few counts. V usage is TRBV15 and J usage is TRBJ1-1, with no clear D. Trimming removed 1 base from V and 3 bases from J, with 6 bases in between. The CDR3 consists of 13 residues. CDR1 is LNHNV, CDR2 YYDKDF, per germline (reference sequence). CDR3 DNA: TGTGCCACCAGCAGAGGAGTAGACACTGAAGCTTTCTTT. Residues: CATSRGVDTEAFF.

In this sample, this clonotype turned up a few times. The chain carries TRBV3-1 and TRBJ1-2, with 8 bases identical to TRBD1. The CDR3 covers 15 residues. From germline, CDR1 is LGHDT and CDR2 YNNKEL (reference sequence). V lost 2 bases to trimming and J lost 6 bases; unmatched junction nucleotides: 8. Here the CDR3 reads CASSQPGQGVNGYTF. The CDR3 DNA is TGTGCCAGCAGCCAACCCGGACAGGGCGTGAATGGCTACACCTTC.

This sequence joins TRBV11-3 and TRBJ2-5, with 7 bases fitting TRBD1. The CDR3 spans 13 residues. Germline V gene data show CDR1 as SGHNT and CDR2 as YENEEA. The ends lost 7 bases at V and 1 base at J; junction bases unmatched: 3. The CDR3 nucleotides read TGTGCCAGCACCGGACAGGCCCAAGAGACCCAGTACTTC. As protein: CASTGQAQETQYF. Full variable domain (rest looked up from reference TRBV11-3 and TRBJ2-5): EAGVVQSPRYKIIEKKQPVAFWCNPISGHNTLYWYLQNLGQGPELLIRYENEEAVDDSQLPKDRFSAERLKGVDSTLKIQPAELGDSAVYLCASTGQAQETQYFGPGTRLLVL.

This clonotype occurred a few times. This chain joins TRBV20-1 and TRBJ1-2, with a tentative D call TRBD1 (6 bases). V was pared by 4 bases and J by 8 bases, with 17 bases between. Germline CDR1 is DFQATT and CDR2 is SNEGSKA (reference sequence). The CDR3 has 13 residues. CDR3 DNA sequence: TGCAGTGCTAAACAGGGAGGTCAAGGGGGCTACACCTTC. Protein: CSAKQGGQGGYTF.

The V call is TRBV20-1, the J call TRBJ2-1, with D unresolved. Trimming cost V 6 bases and J 5 bases, with 5 bases left between them. CDR1 is DFQATT and CDR2 is SNEGSKA in the germline V gene (reference sequence). There are 10 residues in the CDR3. The CDR3, as DNA: TGCAGTGCCCGTAACAATGAGCAGTTCTTC. Translation: CSARNNEQFF.

The chain employs TRBV3-1 and TRBJ1-2; no definite D call. V lost 1 base and J lost 8, with 14 bases in between. From germline, CDR1 is LGHDT and CDR2 YNNKEL (reference sequence). This CDR3 is 14 amino acids long. The CDR3 is CASSQATRSLGYTF. CDR3 DNA sequence: TGTGCCAGCAGCCAAGCAACCCGTTCTTTGGGCTACACCTTC.

The chain uses TRBV4-3 and TRBJ1-6, with 10 bases that match TRBD1. The CDR3 is made up of 17 amino acids. V was clipped by 0 bases and J by 12 bases; unmatched bases: 11. CDR1 is LGHNA and CDR2 is YSLEER in the germline V gene. The CDR3 coding sequence is TGCGCCAGCAGCCAAGATGGCTTGGGACAGGGGAGGAGACCCCTCCACTTT. Amino acid sequence: CASSQDGLGQGRRPLHF.

This clonotype appeared a few times. The chain carries TRBV29-1 and TRBJ2-7, with D hard to call. The CDR3 has 13 residues. Germline values: CDR1 SQVTM, CDR2 ANQGSEA. V gave up 4 bases and J gave up 4 bases, with 14 bases separating them. CDR3 region: CSVARALSYEQYF. The CDR3 DNA reads as TGCAGCGTTGCCCGGGCCCTCTCGTACGAGCAGTACTTC.

This clonotype was counted a few times. The rearrangement links TRBV19 to TRBJ2-7; 8 positions match TRBD1. CDR1 and CDR2 (germline): LNHDA, SQIVND (reference sequence). The junction had 9 bases not matched to a gene; V was cut back by 6 bases and J by 2 bases. This CDR3 region has 15 residues. This CDR3 is CASRRGTGGTYEQYF. The CDR3 bases are TGTGCCAGTAGACGAGGGACAGGAGGAACCTACGAGCAGTACTTC.

This clonotype was recorded a few times. V is TRBV5-1 and J is TRBJ2-3; D remains unclear. CDR1 SGHRS and CDR2 YFSETQ come from the germline V gene. The CDR3 totals 17 residues. V was pared by 0 bases and J by 2 bases, with 16 bases between. This chain's CDR3 is CASSLALGLGYTDTQYF. CDR3 in DNA: TGCGCCAGCAGCTTGGCCCTTGGGCTAGGATACACAGATACGCAGTATTTT.

The CDR3 DNA sequence: TGTGCCAGCAGTTTTGGGTTAACTAACTATGGCTACACCTTC. Translating it yields CASSFGLTNYGYTF. The chain recombines TRBV12-3 or TRBV12-4 with TRBJ1-2; D ambiguous. The CDR3 length is 14 residues. V was pared by 3 bases and J by 0 bases, with 8 bases between.

Only a few counts were recorded for this clonotype. The chain uses TRBV5-1 and TRBJ2-5, with 7 bases lining up with TRBD1. The CDR3 loop spans 15 amino acids. The V gene's germline CDR1 is SGHRS and CDR2 YFSETQ. V lost 5 bases and J lost 2; bases outside the gene matches: 9. CDR3 amino acids: CASSLGARGQETQYF. The CDR3 DNA follows: TGCGCCAGCAGTCTGGGAGCCAGGGGGCAAGAGACCCAGTACTTC.

The rearrangement uses TRBV25-1 and TRBJ1-1; TRBD1 aligns across 7 bases. Germline V lookup: CDR1 MGHDK, CDR2 SYGVNS. With V trimmed by 6 bases and J by 1 base, 5 bases remained unmatched. The CDR3 has 14 residues. CDR3 nucleotide sequence: TGTGCCAGCAGACAACAGGGGTCGAACACTGAAGCTTTCTTT. This gives the protein CASRQQGSNTEAFF.

The chain has TRBV19 and TRBJ2-5, with 10 bases identical to TRBD2. V trimming: 6 bases; J trimming: 2 bases; junction bases outside the gene matches: 9. Germline CDR1 LNHDA, CDR2 SQIVND (reference sequence). The CDR3 contains 16 residues. The CDR3 loop is CASSWGRLAGQETQYF. The CDR3 DNA reads TGTGCCAGTAGCTGGGGGAGACTAGCGGGTCAAGAGACCCAGTACTTC.

The chain recombines TRBV4-1 with TRBJ2-2; 11 bases align to TRBD2. The CDR3 contains 17 residues. J lost 7 bases, V lost 4 bases, and 11 bases had no gene match. Per the germline V gene, CDR1 is MGHRA and CDR2 is YSYEKL. For the CDR3, the DNA is TGCGCCAGCAGCCCGATCGGCGAGACTAGCGGGATCGGGGAGCTGTTTTTT. Translating it yields CASSPIGETSGIGELFF.